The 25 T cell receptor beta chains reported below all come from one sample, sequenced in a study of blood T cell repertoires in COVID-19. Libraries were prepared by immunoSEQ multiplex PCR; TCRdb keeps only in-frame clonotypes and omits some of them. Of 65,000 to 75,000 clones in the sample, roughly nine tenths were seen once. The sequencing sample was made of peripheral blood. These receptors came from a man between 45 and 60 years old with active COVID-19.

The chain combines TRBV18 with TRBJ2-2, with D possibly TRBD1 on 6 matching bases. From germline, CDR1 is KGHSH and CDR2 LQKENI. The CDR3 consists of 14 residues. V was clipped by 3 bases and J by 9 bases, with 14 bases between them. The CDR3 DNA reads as TGTGCCAGCTCACCTACACAGGGACGGAGGGAGCTGTTTTTT. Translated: CASSPTQGRRELFF.

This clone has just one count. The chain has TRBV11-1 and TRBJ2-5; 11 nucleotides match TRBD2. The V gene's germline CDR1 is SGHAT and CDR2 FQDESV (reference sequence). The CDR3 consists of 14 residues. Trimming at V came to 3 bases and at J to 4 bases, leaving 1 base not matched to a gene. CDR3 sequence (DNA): TGTGCCAGCAGCTTTAGCGGGGGGGCAGAGACCCAGTACTTC. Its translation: CASSFSGGAETQYF. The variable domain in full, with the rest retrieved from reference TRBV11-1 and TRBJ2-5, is EAEVAQSPRYKITEKSQAVAFWCDPISGHATLYWYRQILGQGPELLVQFQDESVVDDSQLPKDRFSAERLKGVDSTLKIQPAELGDSAMYLCASSFSGGAETQYFGPGTRLLVL.

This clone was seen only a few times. CDR3 in amino acids: CASLKPGQRNTEAFF. In DNA form, the CDR3 reads TGCGCCAGCCTGAAGCCGGGACAAAGGAACACTGAAGCTTTCTTT. The chain couples TRBV4-1 to TRBJ1-1; TRBD1 is a possible D gene (6 bases). In germline, CDR1 is MGHRA, CDR2 YSYEKL. The CDR3 is 15 amino acids. V shed 8 bases and J shed 1 base, with 17 bases lying between them.

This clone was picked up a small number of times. The CDR3 DNA sequence: TGTGCCAGCAGCATAACCAACCGGGACAGGACCTACGAGCAGTACTTC. It encodes CASSITNRDRTYEQYF. The chain combines TRBV7-9 with TRBJ2-7; TRBD1 matches 8 bases. Germline V lookup: CDR1 SEHNR, CDR2 FQNEAQ (reference sequence). The CDR3 contains 16 residues. The junction had 11 bases not matched to a gene; V was cut back by 5 bases and J by 2 bases.

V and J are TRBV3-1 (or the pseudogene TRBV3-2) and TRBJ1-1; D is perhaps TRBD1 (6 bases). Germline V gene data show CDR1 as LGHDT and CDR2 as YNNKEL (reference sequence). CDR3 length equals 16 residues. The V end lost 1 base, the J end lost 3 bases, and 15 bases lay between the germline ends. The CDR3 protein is CASSQGWTVQDTEAFF. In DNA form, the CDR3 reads TGTGCCAGCAGCCAAGGTTGGACAGTCCAGGACACTGAAGCTTTCTTT.

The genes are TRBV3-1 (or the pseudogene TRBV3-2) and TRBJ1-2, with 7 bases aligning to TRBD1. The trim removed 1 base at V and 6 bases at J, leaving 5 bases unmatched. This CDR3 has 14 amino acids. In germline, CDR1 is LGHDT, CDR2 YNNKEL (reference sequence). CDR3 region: CASSQVYRGDGYTF. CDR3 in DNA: TGTGCCAGCAGCCAAGTCTACAGGGGAGATGGCTACACCTTC.

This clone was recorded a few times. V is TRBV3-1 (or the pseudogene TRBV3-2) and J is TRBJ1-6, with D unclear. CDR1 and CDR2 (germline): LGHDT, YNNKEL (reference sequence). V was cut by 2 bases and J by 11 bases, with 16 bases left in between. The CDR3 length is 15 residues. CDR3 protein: CASSQNPGSWPPLHF. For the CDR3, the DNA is TGTGCCAGCAGCCAAAACCCCGGGAGTTGGCCACCCCTCCACTTT.

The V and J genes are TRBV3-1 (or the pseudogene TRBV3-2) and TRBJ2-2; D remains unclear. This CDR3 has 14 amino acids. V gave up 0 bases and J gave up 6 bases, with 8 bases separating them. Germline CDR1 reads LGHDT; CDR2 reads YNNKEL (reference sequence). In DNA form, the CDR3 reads TGTGCCAGCAGCCAAGATAACCGAGCCGGGGAGCTGTTTTTT. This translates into CASSQDNRAGELFF.

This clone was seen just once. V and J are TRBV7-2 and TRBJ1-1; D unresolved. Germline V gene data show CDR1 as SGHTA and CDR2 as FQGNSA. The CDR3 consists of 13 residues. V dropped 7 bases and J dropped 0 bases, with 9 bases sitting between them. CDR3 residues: CASTFQVNTEAFF. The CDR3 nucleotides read TGTGCCAGCACCTTCCAGGTGAACACTGAAGCTTTCTTT.

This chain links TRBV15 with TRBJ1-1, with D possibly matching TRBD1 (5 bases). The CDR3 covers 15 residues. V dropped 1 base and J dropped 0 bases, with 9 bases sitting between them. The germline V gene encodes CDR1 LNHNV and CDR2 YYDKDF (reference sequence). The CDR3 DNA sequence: TGTGCCACCAGCAGAGGATCAGGGATGAACACTGAAGCTTTCTTT. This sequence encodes CATSRGSGMNTEAFF. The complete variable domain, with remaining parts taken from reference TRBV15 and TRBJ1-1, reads DAMVIQNPRYQVTQFGKPVTLSCSQTLNHNVMYWYQQKSSQAPKLLFHYYDKDFNNEADTPDNFQSRRPNTSFCFLDIRSPGLGDTAMYLCATSRGSGMNTEAFFGQGTRLTVV.

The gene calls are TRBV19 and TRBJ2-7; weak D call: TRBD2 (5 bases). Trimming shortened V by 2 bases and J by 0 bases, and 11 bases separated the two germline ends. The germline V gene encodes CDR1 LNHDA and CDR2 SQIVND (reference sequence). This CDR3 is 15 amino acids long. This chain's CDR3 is CASSISPGNSYEQYF. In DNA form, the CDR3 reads TGTGCCAGTAGTATAAGCCCCGGGAACTCCTACGAGCAGTACTTC.

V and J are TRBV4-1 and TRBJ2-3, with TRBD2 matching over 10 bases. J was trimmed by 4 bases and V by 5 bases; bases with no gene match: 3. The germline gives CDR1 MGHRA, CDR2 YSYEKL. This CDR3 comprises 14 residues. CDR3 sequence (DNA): TGCGCCAGCAGCATGGGACTAGCGCCAGATACGCAGTATTTT. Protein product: CASSMGLAPDTQYF.

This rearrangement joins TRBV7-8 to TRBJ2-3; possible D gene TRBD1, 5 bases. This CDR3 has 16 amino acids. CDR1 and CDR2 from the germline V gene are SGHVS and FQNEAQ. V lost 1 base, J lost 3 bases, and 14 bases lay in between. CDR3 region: CASSLGRALPTDTQYF. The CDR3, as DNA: TGTGCCAGCAGCTTAGGCAGGGCTCTCCCTACAGATACGCAGTATTTT.

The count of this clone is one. In DNA, the CDR3 is TGTGCCACCAGCAGGGGACTAGCGGGGATCACAGATACGCAGTATTTT. Translating it yields CATSRGLAGITDTQYF. The rearrangement joins TRBV15 to TRBJ2-3, with 13 nucleotides matching TRBD2. The ends lost 3 bases at V and 2 bases at J; junction bases unmatched: 2. CDR1 is LNHNV and CDR2 is YYDKDF in the germline V gene (reference sequence). This CDR3 is 16 amino acids long.

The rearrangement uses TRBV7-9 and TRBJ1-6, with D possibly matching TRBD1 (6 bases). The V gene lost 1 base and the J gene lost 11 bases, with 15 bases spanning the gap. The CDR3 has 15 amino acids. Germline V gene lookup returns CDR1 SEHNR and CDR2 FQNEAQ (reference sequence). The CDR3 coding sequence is TGTGCCAGCAGCTTAGACGGGGGGCAGGGTCCACCCCTCCACTTT. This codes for CASSLDGGQGPPLHF.

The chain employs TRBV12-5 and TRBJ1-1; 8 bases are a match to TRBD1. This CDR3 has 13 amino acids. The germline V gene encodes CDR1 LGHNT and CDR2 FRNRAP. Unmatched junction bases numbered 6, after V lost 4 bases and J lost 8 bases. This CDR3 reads CASGSTSGGEAFF. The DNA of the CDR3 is TGTGCTAGTGGTTCGACCTCAGGGGGCGAAGCTTTCTTT.

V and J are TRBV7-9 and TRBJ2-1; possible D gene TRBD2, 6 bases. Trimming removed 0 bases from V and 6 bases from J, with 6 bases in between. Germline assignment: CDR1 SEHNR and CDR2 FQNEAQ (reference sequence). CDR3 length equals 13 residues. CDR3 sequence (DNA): TGTGCCAGCAGCTTAGCGGGGGGCAATGAGCAGTTCTTC. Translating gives CASSLAGGNEQFF.

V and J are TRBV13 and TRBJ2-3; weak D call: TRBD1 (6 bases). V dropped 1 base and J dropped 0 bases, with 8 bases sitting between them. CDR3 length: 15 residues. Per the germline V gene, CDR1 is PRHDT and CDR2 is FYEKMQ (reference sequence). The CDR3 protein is CASSLAGDSTDTQYF. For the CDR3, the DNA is TGTGCCAGCAGCTTAGCAGGGGATAGCACAGATACGCAGTATTTT.

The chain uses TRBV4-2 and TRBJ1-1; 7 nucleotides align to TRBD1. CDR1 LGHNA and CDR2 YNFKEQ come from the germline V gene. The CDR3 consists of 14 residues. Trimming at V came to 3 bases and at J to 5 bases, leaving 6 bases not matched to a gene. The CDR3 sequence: CASSQSQGETEAFF. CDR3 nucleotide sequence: TGTGCCAGCAGCCAGTCCCAGGGGGAGACTGAAGCTTTCTTT.

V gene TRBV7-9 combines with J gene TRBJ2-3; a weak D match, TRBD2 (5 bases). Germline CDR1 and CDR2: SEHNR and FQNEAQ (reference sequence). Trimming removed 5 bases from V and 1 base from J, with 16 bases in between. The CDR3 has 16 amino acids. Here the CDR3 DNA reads TGTGCCAGCAGCCATCTTTCCCTCGGGGGCACAGATACGCAGTATTTT. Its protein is CASSHLSLGGTDTQYF.

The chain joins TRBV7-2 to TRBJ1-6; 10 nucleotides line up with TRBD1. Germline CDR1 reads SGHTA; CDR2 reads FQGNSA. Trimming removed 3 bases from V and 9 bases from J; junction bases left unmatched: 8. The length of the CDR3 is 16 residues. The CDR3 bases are TGTGCCAGCAGCTTGGTGACAGGGGGCGGCGGTTCACCCCTCCACTTT. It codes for CASSLVTGGGGSPLHF. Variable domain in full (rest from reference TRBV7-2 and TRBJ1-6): GAGVSQSPSNKVTEKGKDVELRCDPISGHTALYWYRQSLGQGLEFLIYFQGNSAPDKSGLPSDRFSAERTGGSVSTLTIQRTQQEDSAVYLCASSLVTGGGGSPLHFGNGTRLTVT.

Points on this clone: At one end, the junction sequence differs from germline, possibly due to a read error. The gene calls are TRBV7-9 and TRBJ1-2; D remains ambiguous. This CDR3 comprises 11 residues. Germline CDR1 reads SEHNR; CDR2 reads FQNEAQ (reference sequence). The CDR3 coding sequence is TGTGCCAGCAGCCGCAAAGACGACATTGCCTTC. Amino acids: CASSRKDDIAF.

In nucleotides, the CDR3 is TGCGCCAGCAGCCAAGGGCTAGCGGGGATCGATGAGCAGTTCTTC. Residues: CASSQGLAGIDEQFF. The chain is built from TRBV5-1 and TRBJ2-1; 9 nucleotides line up with TRBD2. The CDR3 length is 15 residues. The germline CDR1 and CDR2 sequences are SGHRS and YFSETQ. The trim removed 4 bases at V and 8 bases at J, leaving 10 bases unmatched.

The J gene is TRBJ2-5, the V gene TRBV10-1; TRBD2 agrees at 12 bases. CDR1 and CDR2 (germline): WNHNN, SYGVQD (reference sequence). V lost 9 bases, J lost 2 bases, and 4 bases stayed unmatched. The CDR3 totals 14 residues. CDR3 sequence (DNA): TGCGCCAGGGTACTAGCGGGGGGACAAGAGACCCAGTACTTC. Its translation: CARVLAGGQETQYF.

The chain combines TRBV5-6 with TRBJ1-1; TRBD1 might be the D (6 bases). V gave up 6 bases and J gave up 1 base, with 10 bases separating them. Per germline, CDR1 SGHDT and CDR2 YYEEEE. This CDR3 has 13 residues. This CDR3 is CASTLQGNTEAFF. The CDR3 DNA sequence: TGTGCCAGCACCTTACAGGGGAACACTGAAGCTTTCTTT.